These 26 T cell receptor beta chains were sequenced from one sample in a study of cytomegalovirus exposure and HLA in healthy donors. TCRdb keeps only in-frame clones here, not all; method: immunoSEQ multiplex PCR. This table holds 150,000 or so clones, approximately 89% found once. The specimen sequenced was PBMCs. The receptor source for this set is a woman between 18 and 29 years old in good health and CMV-seropositive.

The J gene is TRBJ1-1, the V gene TRBV2; a possible D gene is TRBD1 (6 bases). The V gene's germline CDR1 is SNHLY and CDR2 FYNNEI. The V gene lost 7 bases and the J gene lost 3 bases, with 9 bases spanning the gap. The CDR3 length is 12 residues. The chain's CDR3 is CASTGQYTEAFF. CDR3 coding DNA: TGTGCCAGCACCGGACAGTACACTGAAGCTTTCTTT.

The genes are TRBV7-8 and TRBJ2-1; 8 bases line up with TRBD2. This CDR3 has 16 residues. Trimming cost V 5 bases and J 6 bases; bases outside gene matches: 12. Looked up from germline, CDR1 is SGHVS and CDR2 is FQNEAQ. CDR3 in amino acids: CASSVLPSGPSNEQFF. CDR3 bases: TGTGCCAGCAGCGTCCTACCTAGCGGGCCAAGCAATGAGCAGTTCTTC.

A remark on this clone: Other DNA sequences from this sample encode an identical CDR3 as well. This sequence joins TRBV19 and TRBJ1-4; TRBD1 matches at 7 bases. Trimming removed 4 bases from V and 0 bases from J; junction bases left unmatched: 2. Germline-derived CDR1 and CDR2 are LNHDA and SQIVND (reference sequence). The length of the CDR3 is 15 residues. CDR3 sequence reads: CASSTGTATNEKLFF. In DNA, the CDR3 is TGTGCCAGTAGTACCGGGACAGCAACTAATGAAAAACTGTTTTTT.

Only one count was recorded for this clone. The rearrangement joins TRBV2 to TRBJ2-3, with a possible D match to TRBD2 (5 bases). The CDR3 sequence is 18 residues long. Germline CDR1 reads SNHLY; CDR2 reads FYNNEI. V lost 5 bases and J lost 3, with 24 bases in between. The CDR3 spells CASSSDRDSDAPTDTQYF. CDR3 DNA sequence: TGTGCCAGCAGTTCAGACCGGGATTCAGATGCGCCGACAGATACGCAGTATTTT.

The chain recombines TRBV6-5 with TRBJ2-4; unclear D gene. The ends were cut back, 5 bases at V and 12 bases at J, with 8 bases in the middle. CDR1 and CDR2 (germline): MNHEY, SVGAGI. The CDR3 covers 10 residues. This chain's CDR3 is CASSEVSQYF. The CDR3 coding sequence is TGTGCCAGCAGTGAAGTCAGTCAGTACTTC.

This chain uses TRBV19 with TRBJ1-1; 8 nucleotides line up with TRBD1. The CDR3 totals 16 residues. V lost 9 bases and J lost 4; bases outside the gene matches: 16. Germline CDR1 and CDR2: LNHDA and SQIVND (reference sequence). The DNA for the CDR3 is TGTGCCAGCGGCCACAGGGGGGCCGTATGGGGCACTGAAGCTTTCTTT. This translates into CASGHRGAVWGTEAFF. Full variable domain (remainder filled in from reference TRBV19 and TRBJ1-1): DGGITQSPKYLFRKEGQNVTLSCEQNLNHDAMYWYRQDPGQGLRLIYYSQIVNDFQKGDIAEGYSVSREKKESFPLTVTSAQKNPTAFYLCASGHRGAVWGTEAFFGQGTRLTVV.

This chain links TRBV2 with TRBJ1-2, with 9 positions matching TRBD1. CDR1 is SNHLY and CDR2 is FYNNEI in the germline V gene. The V and J ends lost 8 bases and 7 bases, in that order; junction bases with no gene match: 8. This CDR3 has 13 amino acids. CDR3 nucleotides: TGTGCCAGCCAGGTACAGGGGGCCTCTGGCTACACCTTC. Translating it yields CASQVQGASGYTF.

There are a few counts of this clone. The rearrangement links TRBV5-1 to TRBJ1-2; unclear D gene. The ends were cut back, 0 bases at V and 4 bases at J, with 13 bases in the middle. CDR3 length: 15 amino acids. Germline-derived CDR1 and CDR2 are SGHRS and YFSETQ. CDR3 nucleotide sequence: TGCGCCAGCAGCTTGGGGCACTCTGGGCTCTATGGCTACACCTTC. It encodes CASSLGHSGLYGYTF.

The V and J genes are TRBV11-2 and TRBJ2-5; 7 nucleotides align to TRBD1. CDR1 and CDR2 (germline): SGHAT, FQNNGV. V shed 2 bases, J shed 2 bases, and the junction held 11 bases outside the gene matches. This CDR3 has 17 amino acids. The CDR3 DNA sequence: TGTGCCAGCAGCTTATCGGTCCTAAACAGGGGACAAGAGACCCAGTACTTC. Translation: CASSLSVLNRGQETQYF. Together with reference TRBV11-2 and TRBJ2-5, the CDR3 gives the full variable domain: EAGVAQSPRYKIIEKRQSVAFWCNPISGHATLYWYQQILGQGPKLLIQFQNNGVVDDSQLPKDRFSAERLKGVDSTLKIQPAKLEDSAVYLCASSLSVLNRGQETQYFGPGTRLLVL.

The chain employs TRBV5-5 and TRBJ1-1, with D unclear. V lost 6 bases and J lost 4, with 16 bases in between. CDR1 is SGHKS, CDR2 YYEKEE, per germline (reference sequence). The CDR3 spans 14 residues. CDR3: CASTYNPPGTEAFF. CDR3 in DNA: TGTGCCAGCACTTACAACCCCCCGGGCACTGAAGCTTTCTTT.

This sequence joins TRBV4-1 and TRBJ1-1; 11 bases align to TRBD1. V lost 0 bases and J lost 0; bases outside the gene matches: 9. Germline V CDR1 and CDR2: MGHRA, YSYEKL. The CDR3 length is 19 residues. CDR3 sequence reads: CASSQDGTGGALLNTEAFF. CDR3 nucleotide sequence: TGCGCCAGCAGCCAAGATGGGACAGGGGGTGCCCTCTTGAACACTGAAGCTTTCTTT.

The chain recombines TRBV19 with TRBJ1-2, with 8 bases identical to TRBD1. The V and J ends lost 3 bases and 3 bases, in that order; junction bases with no gene match: 0. The germline gives CDR1 LNHDA, CDR2 SQIVND (reference sequence). The CDR3 consists of 13 residues. Here the CDR3 reads CASSMDRDYGYTF. CDR3 nucleotide sequence: TGTGCCAGTAGTATGGACAGGGACTATGGCTACACCTTC.

The V call is TRBV18, the J call TRBJ2-1, with D perhaps TRBD1 (5 bases). CDR1 and CDR2 from the germline V gene are KGHSH and LQKENI. V lost 6 bases, J lost 6 bases, and 12 bases lay in between. The CDR3 runs to 13 residues. The CDR3 DNA reads TGTGCCAGCTCGGTAGGGGTGGGCAATGAGCAGTTCTTC. It yields the protein CASSVGVGNEQFF.

A remark on this clone: The same CDR3 can be traced to other DNA sequences in this sample. The rearrangement links TRBV29-1 to TRBJ2-7, with 9 positions matching TRBD2. J was trimmed by 2 bases and V by 4 bases; bases with no gene match: 3. Per germline, CDR1 SQVTM and CDR2 ANQGSEA. CDR3 length: 13 amino acids. CDR3 coding DNA: TGCAGCGTTGGGCGGGGGGGGGCCTACGAGCAGTACTTC. This encodes CSVGRGGAYEQYF.

This sequence joins TRBV27 and TRBJ1-2; 11 nucleotides match TRBD1. The CDR3 loop spans 15 amino acids. Losses at the gene ends were 0 bases for V and 7 bases for J; bases not matched to a gene: 4. Germline V gene sequence: CDR1 MNHEY, CDR2 SMNVEV (reference sequence). CDR3: CASSLSRTGGSGYTF. For the CDR3, the DNA is TGTGCCAGCAGTTTATCCCGGACAGGGGGCTCTGGCTACACCTTC.

This sequence joins TRBV5-1 and TRBJ2-5; 8 positions agree with TRBD2. With V trimmed by 0 bases and J by 2 bases, 9 bases remained unmatched. This CDR3 contains 17 residues. CDR1 and CDR2 from the germline V gene are SGHRS and YFSETQ. The CDR3 DNA follows: TGCGCCAGCAGCTTGGCCCTTGCGGGGGGTCCTCAAGAGACCCAGTACTTC. Translation gives CASSLALAGGPQETQYF.

The chain couples TRBV30 to TRBJ2-7, with TRBD1 matching over 8 bases. Trimming cost V 4 bases and J 5 bases; bases outside gene matches: 4. The CDR3 loop spans 12 amino acids. CDR1 and CDR2 (germline): GTSNPN, SVGIG (reference sequence). CDR3 sequence reads: CAWTRGHNEQYF. CDR3 DNA: TGTGCCTGGACCAGGGGGCACAACGAGCAGTACTTC.

V is TRBV27 and J is TRBJ2-1; a possible D gene is TRBD1 (6 bases). Between the trimmed V and J ends, which lost 6 bases and 9 bases, there was a span of 15 bases. The CDR3 length is 13 residues. Germline V lookup: CDR1 MNHEY, CDR2 SMNVEV (reference sequence). The CDR3 DNA sequence: TGTGCCAGCAGCTTAAACAGGGCGAGTGAGCAGTTCTTC. The encoded protein is CASSLNRASEQFF.

J is TRBJ1-3 and V is TRBV2; the match to TRBD1 covers 10 bases. Unmatched junction bases numbered 7, after V lost 6 bases and J lost 2 bases. This CDR3 has 16 amino acids. Germline V gene data show CDR1 as SNHLY and CDR2 as FYNNEI. CDR3 protein: CASSLGDRGTGNTIYF. DNA for the CDR3: TGTGCCAGCAGCTTAGGGGACAGGGGAACTGGAAACACCATATATTTT. The complete variable domain, with remaining parts taken from reference TRBV2 and TRBJ1-3, reads EPEVTQTPSHQVTQMGQEVILRCVPISNHLYFYWYRQILGQKVEFLVSFYNNEISEKSEIFDDQFSVERPDGSNFTLKIRSTKLEDSAMYFCASSLGDRGTGNTIYFGEGSWLTVV.

J is TRBJ2-3 and V is TRBV28, with D possibly being TRBD1 (5 bases). The CDR3 has 17 residues. Germline lookup yields CDR1 MDHEN and CDR2 SYDVKM. V lost 7 bases to trimming and J lost 0 bases, with 20 bases between them. The chain's CDR3 is CASTISLRAASTDTQYF. The CDR3 bases are TGTGCCAGCACTATCTCTCTCAGGGCGGCAAGCACAGATACGCAGTATTTT.

CDR3 in DNA: TGTGCCAGCAGTTTAGAGGCGTATAGCAATCAGCCCCAGCATTTT. Translation gives CASSLEAYSNQPQHF. J is TRBJ1-5 and V is TRBV28; D is unclear. The germline V gene has CDR1 MDHEN and CDR2 SYDVKM. This CDR3 region has 15 residues. Trimming took off 2 bases at V and 0 bases at J, with 8 bases between the two ends. The full variable domain, completed using reference TRBV28 and TRBJ1-5, is DVKVTQSSRYLVKRTGEKVFLECVQDMDHENMFWYRQDPGLGLRLIYFSYDVKMKEKGDIPEGYSVSREKKERFSLILESASTNQTSMYLCASSLEAYSNQPQHFGDGTRLSIL.

The chain combines TRBV30 with TRBJ1-6, with D uncertain. In germline, CDR1 is GTSNPN, CDR2 SVGIG (reference sequence). The V and J ends lost 3 bases and 10 bases respectively, with 10 bases between them. This CDR3 spans 12 amino acids. CDR3 sequence reads: CAWRLKQSPLHF. The DNA of the CDR3 is TGTGCCTGGAGGCTGAAACAATCACCCCTCCACTTT.

Only a few counts were recorded for this clone. V and J are TRBV6-1 and TRBJ2-7, with a possible D match to TRBD2 (6 bases). The CDR3 loop spans 11 amino acids. Trimming took 10 bases from V and 0 from J, leaving 7 bases between them. Germline CDR1 MNHNS, CDR2 SASEGT. This CDR3 is CATLASYEQYF. CDR3 in DNA: TGTGCCACACTAGCCTCCTACGAGCAGTACTTC.

The V call is TRBV7-2, the J call TRBJ2-7; TRBD2 agrees at 8 bases. V dropped 1 base and J dropped 5; count of bases not matched to a gene: 1. Germline CDR1 reads SGHTA; CDR2 reads FQGNSA. The CDR3 runs 13 residues. CDR3 sequence (DNA): TGTGCCAGCAGCTTAGTAGCGGGGCACGAGCAGTACTTC. The encoded protein is CASSLVAGHEQYF.

This chain joins TRBV5-4 and TRBJ2-2; 11 nucleotides line up with TRBD2. The V gene's germline CDR1 is SGHNT and CDR2 YYREEE (reference sequence). This CDR3 region has 15 residues. Trimming at V came to 0 bases and at J to 5 bases, leaving 0 bases not matched to a gene. The CDR3 loop reads CASSLASGGTGELFF. The CDR3 DNA reads TGTGCCAGCAGCTTGGCTAGCGGGGGGACCGGGGAGCTGTTTTTT.

V gene TRBV11-2 combines with J gene TRBJ1-6; 7 bases are shared with TRBD1. V was pared by 6 bases and J by 7 bases, with 9 bases of the junction left unmatched. This CDR3 region has 15 residues. Per germline, CDR1 SGHAT and CDR2 FQNNGV. CDR3 DNA: TGTGCCAGCAGAAAGACCCAGGGGGAAAATTCACCCCTCCACTTT. Translating gives CASRKTQGENSPLHF.